The sequence of this T cell receptor beta chain was determined in a study of beta chain features in type 1 diabetes. Points from the study as a whole: The study found moderately but significantly shorter TCRB CDR3s in all four CD4+ subsets of Type 1 diabetes patients. A pattern of fewer insertions and more deletions at VDJ junctions was seen in type 1 diabetes patients.

Germline lookup yields CDR1 ENHRY and CDR2 SYGVKD. The CDR3 is 19 amino acids. V lost 4 bases and J 0 bases, leaving 24 bases between the germline ends. Expressed TCRB transcripts got sequenced, as all isolated RNA was reverse transcribed. TCRdb's copy holds only in-frame clones and misses some; the assay was immunoSEQ multiplex PCR. The profile covers about 140,000 clones, with about 13% appearing a single time and around 1.2% taken by the ten largest. As concerns this clone: Its specificity is not known.

Source material: central memory CD4+ T cells from blood. The chain is built from TRBV10-3 and TRBJ1-1, with D perhaps matching TRBD1 (5 bases). This clonotype was sampled from a man aged 18 to 30 with type 1 diabetes. The CDR3 is CAISAGPLGKGEMNTEAFF. The CDR3 DNA reads TGTGCCATCAGTGCAGGCCCCTTAGGGAAAGGGGAGATGAACACTGAAGCTTTCTTT.